This T cell receptor beta chain comes out of a study of shared clonotypes between healthy human individuals. Regarding the study as a whole: The four-donor shared clonotypes exceeded non-shared clonotypes in generation probability, with non-shared ones scoring lower.

The CDR3 covers 14 residues. Trimming took off 5 bases at V and 4 bases at J, with 14 bases between the two ends. Germline loops: CDR1 SEHNR, CDR2 FQNEAQ (reference sequence). It was CD45RO-negative cells, positively selected for CCR7, that made up naive CD8 cells, with terminally differentiated effector memory CD45RA+ cells excluded. There were no recent acute infections or vaccinations among the donors, who were healthy HIV-negative adults. This clone was counted between two and nine times. Its antigen is unidentified. Samples underwent the assay at deep level. The authors' processing: Quality scores were absent from the junction-only immunoSEQ sequences, so filtering differed. Assay: immunoSEQ multiplex PCR; the TCRdb copy retains only in-frame clones and omits some. The V and J calls and the clone size are those of that table, but D and trimming were determined from the DNA. The repertoire holds about 2.1 million clones, with roughly 95% as singletons.

The sequence was collected from a man between 18 and 29 years old in good health. Some clones in this sample may be carry-over from other donors' samples. The sequenced material came from naive CD8+ T cells from PBMCs. The chain is built from TRBV7-9 and TRBJ1-1, with D perhaps TRBD1 (6 bases). CDR3 nucleotide sequence: TGTGCCAGCAGCCCTCGGACAGCCTTCACTGAAGCTTTCTTT. This sequence encodes CASSPRTAFTEAFF.